This is a list of T cell receptor beta chains from one sample in a study of blood T cell repertoires in COVID-19. Measured with immunoSEQ multiplex PCR; TCRdb has only the in-frame clones, and not every one. Of roughly 250,000 clones listed, about 87% are singletons. The sequenced sample was PBMCs or T cells enriched from blood (not recorded which). The receptor set was obtained from a woman in her fifties or sixties who had recovered from COVID-19. The CDR3 runs from the conserved cysteine through the conserved F or W. The D gene is left open where the match is weak. Clone size is not always given. Where it is, it says once, few, many or a class for expanded clones.

d_call: -; cdr3_length: 15; v_call: TRBV3-1/TRBV3-2; j_call: TRBJ2-7; clone_size: -; cdr3_aa: CASSQVGHFFYEQYF
d_call: -; cdr3_length: 15; v_call: TRBV5-1; j_call: TRBJ2-3; clone_size: -; cdr3_aa: CASSLGQGGTDTQYF
d_call: TRBD2; cdr3_length: 15; v_call: TRBV6-4; j_call: TRBJ2-1; clone_size: few; cdr3_aa: CASSGTSGTYNEQFF
d_call: TRBD1; cdr3_length: 14; v_call: TRBV18; j_call: TRBJ1-2; clone_size: -; cdr3_aa: CASSIWTGSDGYTF
d_call: -; cdr3_length: 15; v_call: TRBV28; j_call: TRBJ2-4; clone_size: -; cdr3_aa: CASSLLQGNKNIQYF
d_call: -; cdr3_length: 17; v_call: TRBV4-1; j_call: TRBJ1-2; clone_size: -; cdr3_aa: CASSQEGSQGLGYGYTF
d_call: -; cdr3_length: 14; v_call: TRBV28; j_call: TRBJ1-1; clone_size: -; cdr3_aa: CASSLSQSSTEAFF
d_call: -; cdr3_length: 16; v_call: TRBV5-6; j_call: TRBJ2-7; clone_size: once; cdr3_aa: CASSWSGQYLAAEQYF
d_call: TRBD1; cdr3_length: 14; v_call: TRBV7-2; j_call: TRBJ2-2; clone_size: -; cdr3_aa: CASSARTGPESLFF
d_call: -; cdr3_length: 13; v_call: TRBV2; j_call: TRBJ1-2; clone_size: few; cdr3_aa: CASSDWRGGGYTF
d_call: TRBD2; cdr3_length: 14; v_call: TRBV3-1/TRBV3-2; j_call: TRBJ2-3; clone_size: -; cdr3_aa: CASSLTSDTDTQYF
d_call: -; cdr3_length: 12; v_call: TRBV6-5; j_call: TRBJ1-2; clone_size: -; cdr3_aa: CASSPDIYGYTF
d_call: TRBD2; cdr3_length: 14; v_call: TRBV15; j_call: TRBJ2-2; clone_size: -; cdr3_aa: CATSRARGAGELFF
d_call: -; cdr3_length: 13; v_call: TRBV28; j_call: TRBJ1-1; clone_size: -; cdr3_aa: CASSMGGDTEAFF
d_call: -; cdr3_length: 17; v_call: TRBV12-2; j_call: TRBJ1-4; clone_size: once; cdr3_aa: CASRPNTREEVNEKLFF
d_call: TRBD2; cdr3_length: 14; v_call: TRBV10-1; j_call: TRBJ2-1; clone_size: -; cdr3_aa: CASSAWREGGEQFF
d_call: TRBD1; cdr3_length: 17; v_call: TRBV4-1; j_call: TRBJ1-1; clone_size: few; cdr3_aa: CASGRGSGGDMNTEAFF
d_call: -; cdr3_length: 12; v_call: TRBV2; j_call: TRBJ2-3; clone_size: -; cdr3_aa: CASSDEADTQYF
d_call: -; cdr3_length: 16; v_call: TRBV3-1/TRBV3-2; j_call: TRBJ2-2; clone_size: -; cdr3_aa: CASSHGSAANTGELFF
d_call: TRBD1; cdr3_length: 14; v_call: TRBV7-2; j_call: TRBJ1-1; clone_size: -; cdr3_aa: CASSSRDRGTEAFF
d_call: -; cdr3_length: 11; v_call: TRBV18; j_call: TRBJ1-2; clone_size: -; cdr3_aa: CASSAGYGYTF
d_call: -; cdr3_length: 18; v_call: TRBV27; j_call: TRBJ2-1; clone_size: -; cdr3_aa: CASSLPPWESGEENEQFF
d_call: TRBD1; cdr3_length: 13; v_call: TRBV12-3/TRBV12-4; j_call: TRBJ2-2; clone_size: once; cdr3_aa: CASTGQLTGELFF
d_call: -; cdr3_length: 15; v_call: TRBV14; j_call: TRBJ2-1; clone_size: -; cdr3_aa: CASSQDPSIHNEQFF
d_call: -; cdr3_length: 15; v_call: TRBV5-8; j_call: TRBJ2-5; clone_size: -; cdr3_aa: CASSLGGGNQETQYF
d_call: -; cdr3_length: 14; v_call: TRBV2; j_call: TRBJ1-5; clone_size: -; cdr3_aa: CASREASVNQPQHF
d_call: -; cdr3_length: 13; v_call: TRBV12-3/TRBV12-4; j_call: TRBJ2-2; clone_size: -; cdr3_aa: CATKTVNTGELFF
d_call: -; cdr3_length: 11; v_call: TRBV20-1; j_call: TRBJ2-5; clone_size: -; cdr3_aa: CSALTQETQYF
d_call: TRBD1; cdr3_length: 15; v_call: TRBV6-5; j_call: TRBJ1-6; clone_size: -; cdr3_aa: CASRQTGAQNSPLHF
d_call: TRBD2; cdr3_length: 14; v_call: TRBV5-1; j_call: TRBJ2-7; clone_size: once; cdr3_aa: CASSRGLAGYEQYF
d_call: -; cdr3_length: 17; v_call: TRBV5-1; j_call: TRBJ2-2; clone_size: once; cdr3_aa: CASRQAGRQANTGELFF
d_call: -; cdr3_length: 13; v_call: TRBV5-1; j_call: TRBJ1-4; clone_size: few; cdr3_aa: CASSRQINEKLFF
d_call: TRBD2; cdr3_length: 15; v_call: TRBV11-2; j_call: TRBJ2-7; clone_size: few; cdr3_aa: CASSSGGVSSYEQYF
d_call: TRBD2; cdr3_length: 16; v_call: TRBV7-8; j_call: TRBJ2-7; clone_size: -; cdr3_aa: CASSLALGGRVYEQYF
d_call: TRBD2; cdr3_length: 14; v_call: TRBV5-4; j_call: TRBJ2-3; clone_size: -; cdr3_aa: CASSLGLAGDTQYF
d_call: -; cdr3_length: 16; v_call: TRBV5-4; j_call: TRBJ2-3; clone_size: -; cdr3_aa: CASSPDSRQYSGTQYF
d_call: TRBD1; cdr3_length: 14; v_call: TRBV27; j_call: TRBJ2-1; clone_size: -; cdr3_aa: CASSDRDRTNEQFF
d_call: -; cdr3_length: 13; v_call: TRBV30; j_call: TRBJ2-6; clone_size: -; cdr3_aa: CAWSVSGANVLTF
d_call: TRBD1; cdr3_length: 18; v_call: TRBV15; j_call: TRBJ2-6; clone_size: -; cdr3_aa: CATSPRGQGASGANVLTF
d_call: TRBD1; cdr3_length: 14; v_call: TRBV6-5; j_call: TRBJ2-7; clone_size: -; cdr3_aa: CASSYSGTGTEQYF